These 30 T cell receptor beta chains originate from one sample sequenced in a study of blood T cell repertoires in COVID-19. TCRdb's copy holds only in-frame clones and misses some; the assay was immunoSEQ multiplex PCR. The sample lists roughly 30,000 clones; 89% were seen once. Sequencing was carried out using peripheral blood. Receptors were obtained from an elderly man with acute or convalescent COVID-19.

This clone is termed medium-sized (0.01 to 0.1%). V gene TRBV20-1 combines with J gene TRBJ1-1; TRBD1 matches at 8 bases. Germline V gene data show CDR1 as DFQATT and CDR2 as SNEGSKA (reference sequence). V was pared by 5 bases and J by 6 bases, with 2 bases of the junction left unmatched. The CDR3 sequence is 11 residues long. CDR3 residues: CSAQDRAEAFF. As DNA, the CDR3 is TGCAGTGCTCAGGACAGGGCTGAAGCTTTCTTT.

The genes are TRBV9 and TRBJ2-2, with D unclear. V dropped 0 bases and J dropped 10 bases, with 10 bases sitting between them. Germline V gene data show CDR1 as SGDLS and CDR2 as YYNGEE. The length of the CDR3 is 13 residues. CDR3 residues: CASSVVEAAELFF. For the CDR3, the DNA is TGTGCCAGCAGCGTAGTCGAGGCCGCGGAGCTGTTTTTT.

This sequence joins TRBV18 and TRBJ1-6; 10 bases are shared with TRBD1. In germline, CDR1 is KGHSH, CDR2 LQKENI. Trimming took 3 bases from V and 7 from J; bases not matched to a gene: 9. The CDR3 is 17 amino acids. As DNA, the CDR3 is TGTGCCAGCTCACCCAACGTCCCGGGACAGGGGAATTCACCCCTCCACTTT. It encodes CASSPNVPGQGNSPLHF.

CDR3 amino acids: CASSVASYNEQFF. The CDR3 nucleotides are TGTGCCAGCAGCGTAGCCTCTTACAATGAGCAGTTCTTC. V usage is TRBV9 and J usage is TRBJ2-1, with no clear D. CDR1 SGDLS and CDR2 YYNGEE come from the germline V gene. Trimming left V 0 bases short and J 4 bases short, with 5 bases between. The CDR3 has 13 residues.

The CDR3 is CSASREQQDTKNIQYF. The DNA of the CDR3 is TGCAGTGCTAGTCGTGAACAACAGGACACCAAAAACATTCAGTACTTC. The chain employs TRBV20-1 and TRBJ2-4; tentative D call: TRBD1 (5 bases). V was clipped by 3 bases and J by 2 bases, with 17 bases between them. This CDR3 is 16 amino acids long. Germline V gene lookup returns CDR1 DFQATT and CDR2 SNEGSKA (reference sequence).

The J gene is TRBJ2-1, the V gene TRBV7-9; 9 bases match TRBD2. V gave up 10 bases and J gave up 8 bases; unmatched junction bases: 27. Germline V gives CDR1 SEHNR, CDR2 FQNEAQ (reference sequence). The CDR3 loop spans 19 amino acids. CDR3 region: CATVGREGIVVAGEYEQFF. CDR3 bases: TGTGCCACCGTAGGGAGGGAGGGGATAGTGGTAGCGGGAGAGTATGAGCAGTTCTTC.

V is TRBV3-1 (or the pseudogene TRBV3-2) and J is TRBJ1-4; D is ambiguous. The CDR3 length is 14 residues. Germline-derived CDR1 and CDR2 are LGHDT and YNNKEL (reference sequence). V gave up 2 bases and J gave up 5 bases, with 9 bases separating them. CDR3 sequence: CASSQQAINEKLFF. The CDR3 DNA reads TGTGCCAGCAGCCAACAGGCTATCAATGAAAAACTGTTTTTT.

This clone came up once. CDR3 residues: CASSLESPTGPLTNEKLFF. The CDR3 DNA reads as TGCGCCAGCAGCTTGGAGAGCCCGACAGGGCCTCTGACTAATGAAAAACTGTTTTTT. The rearrangement links TRBV5-1 to TRBJ1-4, with TRBD1 matching over 7 bases. Germline CDR1 is SGHRS and CDR2 is YFSETQ. J lost 2 bases, V lost 0 bases, and 13 bases had no gene match. The CDR3 runs to 19 residues.

The CDR3: CASSQVPGQGNTEAFF. CDR3 bases: TGTGCCAGCAGCCAAGTCCCGGGACAGGGGAACACTGAAGCTTTCTTT. This chain uses TRBV4-2 with TRBJ1-1; TRBD1 matches 9 bases. V trimming: 1 base; J trimming: 1 base; junction bases outside the gene matches: 4. Germline-derived CDR1 and CDR2 are LGHNA and YNFKEQ. The CDR3 has 16 residues.

Only a few counts were recorded for this clone. The chain recombines TRBV3-1 (or the pseudogene TRBV3-2) with TRBJ1-1; D gene ambiguous. This CDR3 has 14 residues. Between the trimmed V and J ends, which lost 3 bases and 1 base, there was a span of 9 bases. Germline CDR1 is LGHDT and CDR2 is YNNKEL (reference sequence). The CDR3 sequence is CASSQSIWNTEAFF. The CDR3 DNA reads TGTGCCAGCAGCCAGTCAATTTGGAACACTGAAGCTTTCTTT.

This chain connects TRBV5-6 to TRBJ1-1; D perhaps matches TRBD1 (6 bases). The V end lost 7 bases, the J end lost 0 bases, and 16 bases lay between the germline ends. The V gene's germline CDR1 is SGHDT and CDR2 YYEEEE. The CDR3 has 15 residues. The CDR3 DNA sequence: TGTGCCAGCCTCGGGCTGGGACAAATGAACACTGAAGCTTTCTTT. Translated, it gives CASLGLGQMNTEAFF.

The rearrangement uses TRBV19 and TRBJ1-1, with D uncertain. Per germline, CDR1 LNHDA and CDR2 SQIVND (reference sequence). The CDR3 is made up of 13 amino acids. With 4 bases removed from V and 6 bases from J, the gap between germline ends came to 12 bases. CDR3 sequence reads: CASSTHSSPEAFF. The CDR3 nucleotides are TGTGCCAGTAGTACACACAGCAGTCCTGAAGCTTTCTTT.

The V gene is TRBV3-1 (or the pseudogene TRBV3-2), the J gene TRBJ1-2; unclear D gene. CDR1 and CDR2 from the germline V gene are LGHDT and YNNKEL (reference sequence). V shed 3 bases and J shed 8 bases, with 13 bases lying between them. The CDR3 runs to 13 residues. Here the CDR3 reads CASSHLGQRGYTF. CDR3 coding DNA: TGTGCCAGCAGCCATCTCGGCCAGCGGGGCTACACCTTC.

The chain employs TRBV11-2 and TRBJ1-1, with 7 bases aligning to TRBD1. Germline assignment: CDR1 SGHAT and CDR2 FQNNGV. This CDR3 spans 14 amino acids. J gave up 4 bases and V 4 bases, and 6 bases lay outside the gene matches. The CDR3 sequence is CASSSGTEPTEAFF. The CDR3 bases are TGTGCCAGCAGCTCCGGGACAGAGCCCACTGAAGCTTTCTTT.

V is TRBV11-2 and J is TRBJ2-1; 8 positions match TRBD2. Looked up from germline, CDR1 is SGHAT and CDR2 is FQNNGV. CDR3 length: 15 amino acids. The J segment lost 2 bases and the V segment lost 3 bases, leaving 3 bases of the junction unmatched. The CDR3, as DNA: TGTGCCAGCAGCTTGGAGCGGGGGACCTACAATGAGCAGTTCTTC. As protein: CASSLERGTYNEQFF.

This sequence joins TRBV6-5 and TRBJ2-7; possibly TRBD2 for D (6 bases). The germline V gene encodes CDR1 MNHEY and CDR2 SVGAGI. Between the trimmed V and J ends, which lost 6 bases and 3 bases, there was a span of 18 bases. CDR3 length equals 15 residues. The CDR3 loop reads CASRGDSSGVYEQYF. For the CDR3, the DNA is TGTGCCAGCAGAGGGGACTCCTCTGGGGTCTACGAGCAGTACTTC.

V usage is TRBV7-2 and J usage is TRBJ1-6; tentatively, D is TRBD1 (6 bases). Germline V gives CDR1 SGHTA, CDR2 FQGNSA. Trimming took off 5 bases at V and 0 bases at J, with 11 bases between the two ends. This CDR3 contains 16 residues. The CDR3 DNA follows: TGTGCCAGCAGCGGGCAGGGGAGCTCCTATAATTCACCCCTCCACTTT. This translates into CASSGQGSSYNSPLHF.

The chain employs TRBV6-2 or TRBV6-3 and TRBJ2-7; 9 positions agree with TRBD1. Germline CDR1 and CDR2: MNHEY and SVGEGT. V lost 0 bases and J lost 0; bases outside the gene matches: 0. CDR3 length: 15 residues. The CDR3 protein is CASSYSGQGSYEQYF. The CDR3 DNA reads TGTGCCAGCAGTTACTCGGGACAGGGCTCCTACGAGCAGTACTTC.

The CDR3: CASSRKMDSQETQYF. Written as DNA, the CDR3 is TGTGCCAGCAGCCGTAAGATGGACAGCCAAGAGACCCAGTACTTC. The gene calls are TRBV5-4 and TRBJ2-5; possible D gene TRBD1, 6 bases. This CDR3 has 15 amino acids. CDR1 and CDR2 (germline): SGHNT, YYREEE (reference sequence). Trimming left V 4 bases short and J 1 base short, with 14 bases between. The variable domain in full, completed from reference TRBV5-4 and TRBJ2-5, reads ETGVTQSPTHLIKTRGQQVTLRCSSQSGHNTVSWYQQALGQGPQFIFQYYREEENGRGNFPPRFSGLQFPNYSSELNVNALELDDSALYLCASSRKMDSQETQYFGPGTRLLVL.

The rearrangement links TRBV2 to TRBJ2-7, with a weak D call TRBD1 (7 bases). This CDR3 is built from 14 residues. Germline CDR1 reads SNHLY; CDR2 reads FYNNEI. V was pared by 10 bases and J by 0 bases, with 16 bases between. The CDR3 DNA is TGTGCCACCACACAGGGGACTCTCTCCTACGAGCAGTACTTC. Its translation is CATTQGTLSYEQYF.

The chain couples TRBV7-2 to TRBJ2-2; maybe TRBD1 (6 bases). CDR1 is SGHTA and CDR2 is FQGNSA in the germline V gene. CDR3 length: 14 amino acids. V gave up 5 bases and J gave up 1 base, with 8 bases separating them. The CDR3 DNA sequence: TGTGCCAGCAGCCCCAGGGGGAACACCGGGGAGCTGTTTTTT. Protein: CASSPRGNTGELFF.

This clone occurred once. The V gene is TRBV7-2, the J gene TRBJ2-1; 7 positions agree with TRBD1. Trimming at V came to 4 bases and at J to 11 bases, leaving 8 bases not matched to a gene. The CDR3 contains 13 residues. Per germline, CDR1 SGHTA and CDR2 FQGNSA. Here the CDR3 reads CASSSDRVNKQFF. CDR3 nucleotide sequence: TGTGCCAGCAGCTCCGACAGGGTTAACAAGCAGTTCTTC.

The chain carries TRBV7-2 and TRBJ2-7, with 9 bases identical to TRBD2. The germline V gene has CDR1 SGHTA and CDR2 FQGNSA. CDR3 size: 15 residues. Losses at the gene ends were 5 bases for V and 1 base for J; bases not matched to a gene: 6. CDR3 DNA: TGTGCCAGCAGCAGTAGCGGGAGTCTTTCCTACGAGCAGTACTTC. Protein product: CASSSSGSLSYEQYF.

This chain links TRBV11-3 with TRBJ1-3, with TRBD1 matching over 7 bases. The germline CDR1 and CDR2 sequences are SGHNT and YENEEA. Trimming removed 5 bases from V and 7 bases from J; junction bases left unmatched: 11. The CDR3 has 15 amino acids. The CDR3 region is CASSLRQGQGNTIYF. The CDR3 DNA sequence: TGTGCCAGCAGCCTACGACAGGGTCAGGGCAACACCATATATTTT.

The chain carries TRBV6-6 and TRBJ2-1; D ambiguous. CDR1 MNHNY and CDR2 SVGAGI come from the germline V gene (reference sequence). The CDR3 runs to 13 residues. The V end was cut by 2 bases, the J end by 6 bases, with 8 bases between. The CDR3 region has the DNA TGTGCCAGCAGTTACGTCACTACCAATGAGCAGTTCTTC. It translates to CASSYVTTNEQFF.

The rearrangement joins TRBV18 to TRBJ2-2; no definite D call. The CDR3 sequence is 15 residues long. Germline V CDR1 and CDR2: KGHSH, LQKENI. V lost 5 bases and J 4 bases, leaving 14 bases between the germline ends. The CDR3, as DNA: TGTGCCAGCTCATCTCAGAGGCTGCCCACCGGGGAGCTGTTTTTT. It specifies CASSSQRLPTGELFF.

The genes are TRBV18 and TRBJ2-2, with D maybe TRBD1 (6 bases). Germline-derived CDR1 and CDR2 are KGHSH and LQKENI. The CDR3 runs 15 residues. With 3 bases removed from V and 5 bases from J, the gap between germline ends came to 13 bases. CDR3 coding DNA: TGTGCCAGCTCACCCTGGACAGAATTGACCGGGGAGCTGTTTTTT. Residues: CASSPWTELTGELFF. Full variable domain (rest looked up from reference TRBV18 and TRBJ2-2): NAGVMQNPRHLVRRRGQEARLRCSPMKGHSHVYWYRQLPEEGLKFMVYLQKENIIDESGMPKERFSAEFPKEGPSILRIQQVVRGDSAAYFCASSPWTELTGELFFGEGSRLTVL.

The genes are TRBV3-1 (or the pseudogene TRBV3-2) and TRBJ1-1, with a weak D call TRBD1 (5 bases). CDR3 length equals 15 residues. Germline loops: CDR1 LGHDT, CDR2 YNNKEL (reference sequence). Deletions cut 2 bases from V and 2 bases from J, with 12 bases between. CDR3 loop: CASSQLNGGNTEAFF. For the CDR3, the DNA is TGTGCCAGCAGCCAATTAAACGGGGGAAACACTGAAGCTTTCTTT.

The V gene is TRBV28, the J gene TRBJ2-2, with D perhaps TRBD2 (6 bases). There are 16 residues in the CDR3. Trimming left V 1 base short and J 7 bases short, with 16 bases between. CDR1 is MDHEN, CDR2 SYDVKM, per germline. The CDR3 loop is CASSLFRGLGGGELFF. Written as DNA, the CDR3 is TGTGCCAGCAGTTTATTCCGCGGCCTGGGAGGCGGGGAGCTGTTTTTT. Drawing the rest from reference TRBV28 and TRBJ2-2, the complete variable domain is DVKVTQSSRYLVKRTGEKVFLECVQDMDHENMFWYRQDPGLGLRLIYFSYDVKMKEKGDIPEGYSVSREKKERFSLILESASTNQTSMYLCASSLFRGLGGGELFFGEGSRLTVL.

V and J are TRBV29-1 and TRBJ2-6; possible D gene TRBD1, 5 bases. Germline CDR1 reads SQVTM; CDR2 reads ANQGSEA. The CDR3 is 16 amino acids. Trimming took off 0 bases at V and 0 bases at J, with 9 bases between the two ends. CDR3 in amino acids: CSVEDARVSGANVLTF. The CDR3 region has the DNA TGCAGCGTTGAAGATGCCAGGGTCTCTGGGGCCAACGTCCTGACTTTC.